The T cell receptor beta chain described here comes from a study of beta chain features in type 1 diabetes. General observations from the study: TCRB CDR3s from Type 1 diabetes patients were moderately but significantly shorter in all four CD4+ subsets.

Expressed TCRB transcripts got sequenced, as all isolated RNA was reverse transcribed. Average reads for naive, central memory and regulatory T cell samples were about 3.57 million. Profiled with immunoSEQ multiplex PCR; TCRdb holds only in-frame clones, not every one. This table has around 280,000 clones, around 16% appearing once. Germline values: CDR1 MGHRA, CDR2 YSYEKL. This CDR3 spans 13 amino acids. Trimming shortened V by 1 base and J by 8 bases, and 11 bases separated the two germline ends. This clone was detected only a few times. What it recognizes is unknown. Based on CD45RO/CCR7/CD25/CD127/CD95/CD27, CD4+ regulatory, stem cell-like memory, naive and central memory cells were sorted. Over 95% purity was reached by all sorted populations.

The receptor was isolated from a man in his late teens or twenties with type 1 diabetes. The specimen sequenced was naive CD4+ T cells from blood. V and J are TRBV4-1 and TRBJ1-2; D is perhaps TRBD1 (6 bases). CDR3 nucleotides: TGCGCCAGCAGCCAAGCCCACAGGGAAGGCTACACCTTC. It encodes CASSQAHREGYTF.